The source of this T cell receptor (beta chain) is a study of regulatory T cells in long-lasting Graves disease. CDR3 length: 16 amino acids. The germline V gene has CDR1 MNHNS and CDR2 SASEGT. Trimming pared 6 bases from V and 0 bases from J, leaving 17 bases between. The authors built TCR beta libraries using iRepertoire HTBI primers and Arm-PCR of CDR3 regions. MiXCR was run by TCRdb on the multiplex PCR reads, yielding one entry per CDR3 protein. The top ten hold roughly 10% of the sample, which has 400,000 to 500,000 distinct CDR3 sequences, 16% seen once. This clonotype was observed many times. Time point given: newly diagnosed GD, antithyroid drugs for less than 3 months. RNA isolated from PBMCs was used to make the TCR library. The same sample was also used in a study of T cells in Graves' hyperthyroidism and ophthalmopathy.

The chain employs TRBV6-1 and TRBJ1-1; D unresolved. This sequence was found in a woman aged 25 to 39 with Graves disease. The specimen was peripheral blood mononuclear cells (PBMCs), collected at new diagnosis, from a patient treated with antithyroid drugs. This chain's CDR3 is CASSQWAVNMNTEAFF. DNA for the CDR3: TGTGCCAGCAGCCAGTGGGCAGTCAACATGAACACTGAAGCTTTCTTT.